Below are 10 T cell receptor beta chains sequenced from a single sample in a study of blood T cells in healthy people across ages. A second roughly 6 to 12 cycle PCR used barcoded and J-beta primers. TCRdb reanalysed the 5' RACE reads using MiXCR and keeps one entry per CDR3 protein. The data contain approximately 2,000,000 distinct CDR3 sequences, 30% to 40% of them singletons. Source material: blood. The receptors were gathered from a human donor in good health.

Written as DNA, the CDR3 is TGTGCCAGCAGCTTAGTTCTGATAGCGGGGGGGCGTTTCAATGAGCAGTTCTTC. It is translated as CASSLVLIAGGRFNEQFF. The chain employs TRBV11-2 and TRBJ2-1, with TRBD2 matching 11 bases. The CDR3 is 18 amino acids. The junction had 11 bases not matched to a gene; V was cut back by 1 base and J by 6 bases. CDR1 is SGHAT and CDR2 is FQNNGV in the germline V gene.

This clonotype turned up a few times. V and J are TRBV10-3 and TRBJ1-4; no clear D. V lost 2 bases and J 5 bases, leaving 9 bases between the germline ends. There are 14 residues in the CDR3. Looked up from germline, CDR1 is ENHRY and CDR2 is SYGVKD. The CDR3 bases are TGTGCCATCAGTGAGAGCGGAGAGAATGAAAAACTGTTTTTT. Translated: CAISESGENEKLFF.

This clonotype was observed a few times. This sequence joins TRBV11-2 and TRBJ2-7; tentatively, D is TRBD1 or TRBD2 (5 bases each). Trimming shortened V by 3 bases and J by 2 bases, and 11 bases separated the two germline ends. CDR1 and CDR2 from the germline V gene are SGHAT and FQNNGV. This CDR3 is 14 amino acids long. CDR3 amino acids: CASSFEGTPYEQYF. CDR3 sequence (DNA): TGTGCCAGCAGCTTCGAGGGGACCCCCTACGAGCAGTACTTC.

The chain has TRBV6-5 and TRBJ1-4; possible D gene TRBD1, 6 bases. CDR1 is MNHEY and CDR2 is SVGAGI in the germline V gene. V was pared by 5 bases and J by 0 bases, with 13 bases between. The length of the CDR3 is 16 residues. CDR3 DNA: TGTGCCAGCAGTAGAGGACAGCCTGCAACTAATGAAAAACTGTTTTTT. Translating gives CASSRGQPATNEKLFF.

This chain connects TRBV29-1 to TRBJ2-5, with 9 bases matching TRBD2. Germline CDR1 reads SQVTM; CDR2 reads ANQGSEA. Unmatched junction bases numbered 5, after V lost 4 bases and J lost 5 bases. The CDR3 sequence is 13 residues long. CDR3: CSVGGGAEETQYF. In DNA, the CDR3 is TGCAGCGTTGGCGGGGGGGCCGAGGAGACCCAGTACTTC.

The chain couples TRBV15 to TRBJ1-5, with 9 bases aligning to TRBD1. Germline CDR1 is LNHNV and CDR2 is YYDKDF (reference sequence). Losses at the gene ends were 0 bases for V and 3 bases for J; bases not matched to a gene: 3. The CDR3 has 16 residues. The CDR3 coding sequence is TGTGCCACCAGCAGAGATTGGGACAGGGTCAATCAGCCCCAGCATTTT. Residues: CATSRDWDRVNQPQHF. Combining the CDR3 with reference TRBV15 and TRBJ1-5 gives the whole variable domain DAMVIQNPRYQVTQFGKPVTLSCSQTLNHNVMYWYQQKSSQAPKLLFHYYDKDFNNEADTPDNFQSRRPNTSFCFLDIRSPGLGDTAMYLCATSRDWDRVNQPQHFGDGTRLSIL.

The genes are TRBV7-9 and TRBJ1-1; tentatively, D is TRBD1 (5 bases). V lost 4 bases to trimming and J lost 9 bases, with 9 bases between them. The CDR3 is 11 residues long. Per the germline V gene, CDR1 is SEHNR and CDR2 is FQNEAQ (reference sequence). DNA of the CDR3: TGTGCCAGCAGCTCGGACAAGAAAGCTTTCTTT. Its protein product is CASSSDKKAFF.

The chain has TRBV9 and TRBJ1-5; D is uncertain. CDR1 and CDR2 (germline): SGDLS, YYNGEE. V was pared by 1 base and J by 6 bases, with 8 bases between. CDR3 length: 13 amino acids. The CDR3 nucleotides are TGTGCCAGCAGCGTAATGGGAAGTCAGCCCCAGCATTTT. This sequence encodes CASSVMGSQPQHF.

The J gene is TRBJ1-4, the V gene TRBV15; D gene uncertain. CDR1 and CDR2 (germline): LNHNV, YYDKDF (reference sequence). Trimming removed 0 bases at V and 6 bases at J, with 8 bases between. CDR3 size: 14 residues. The CDR3 loop is CATSRDHTDEKLFF. The CDR3 nucleotides read TGTGCCACCAGCAGAGATCACACAGATGAAAAACTGTTTTTT.

The CDR3 DNA reads as TGCAGCGGGTCAGGGGTACTGGAGCAGTTCTTC. This sequence encodes CSGSGVLEQFF. The rearrangement uses TRBV29-1 and TRBJ2-1; weak D call: TRBD1 (6 bases). The ends were cut back, 7 bases at V and 10 bases at J, with 14 bases in the middle. The CDR3 sequence is 11 residues long. Germline values: CDR1 SQVTM, CDR2 ANQGSEA.